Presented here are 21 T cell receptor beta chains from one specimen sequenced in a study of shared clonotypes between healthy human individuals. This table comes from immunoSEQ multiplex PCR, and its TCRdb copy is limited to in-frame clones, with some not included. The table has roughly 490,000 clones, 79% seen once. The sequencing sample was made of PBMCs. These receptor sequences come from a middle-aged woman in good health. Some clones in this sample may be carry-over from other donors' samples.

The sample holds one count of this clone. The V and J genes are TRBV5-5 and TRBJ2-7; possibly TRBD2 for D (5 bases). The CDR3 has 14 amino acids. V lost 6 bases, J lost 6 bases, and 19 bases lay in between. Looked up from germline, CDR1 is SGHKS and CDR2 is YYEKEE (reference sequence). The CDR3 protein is CASNRGNPESEQYF. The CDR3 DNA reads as TGTGCCAGCAATCGGGGAAACCCGGAATCCGAGCAGTACTTC.

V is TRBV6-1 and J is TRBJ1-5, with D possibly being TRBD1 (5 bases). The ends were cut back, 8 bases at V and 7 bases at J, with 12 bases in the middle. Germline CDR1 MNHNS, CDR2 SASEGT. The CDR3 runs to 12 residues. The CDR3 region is CASLSGDQPQHF. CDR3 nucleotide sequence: TGTGCCAGCCTGTCCGGGGACCAGCCCCAGCATTTT.

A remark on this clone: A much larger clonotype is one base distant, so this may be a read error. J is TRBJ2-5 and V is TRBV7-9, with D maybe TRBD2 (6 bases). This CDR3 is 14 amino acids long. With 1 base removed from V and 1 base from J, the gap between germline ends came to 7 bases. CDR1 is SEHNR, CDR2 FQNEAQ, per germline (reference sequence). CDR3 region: CASSLGRGQETQYF. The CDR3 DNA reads TGTGCCAGCAGCTTAGGGCGGGGCCAAGAGACCCAGTACTTC.

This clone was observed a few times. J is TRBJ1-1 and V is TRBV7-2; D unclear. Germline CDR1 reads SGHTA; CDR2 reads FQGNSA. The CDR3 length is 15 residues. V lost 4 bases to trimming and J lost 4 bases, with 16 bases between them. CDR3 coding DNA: TGTGCCAGCAGCTCCCGTGGGGTCGGGGTCACTGAAGCTTTCTTT. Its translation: CASSSRGVGVTEAFF. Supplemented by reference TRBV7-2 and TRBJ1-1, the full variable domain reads GAGVSQSPSNKVTEKGKDVELRCDPISGHTALYWYRQSLGQGLEFLIYFQGNSAPDKSGLPSDRFSAERTGGSVSTLTIQRTQQEDSAVYLCASSSRGVGVTEAFFGQGTRLTVV.

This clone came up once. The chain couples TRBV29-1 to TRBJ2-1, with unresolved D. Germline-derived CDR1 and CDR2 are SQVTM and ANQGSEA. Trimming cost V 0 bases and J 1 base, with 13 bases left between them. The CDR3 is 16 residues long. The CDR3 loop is CSVEDPDLRSYNEQFF. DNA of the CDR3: TGCAGCGTTGAAGATCCTGACCTGAGATCCTACAATGAGCAGTTCTTC.

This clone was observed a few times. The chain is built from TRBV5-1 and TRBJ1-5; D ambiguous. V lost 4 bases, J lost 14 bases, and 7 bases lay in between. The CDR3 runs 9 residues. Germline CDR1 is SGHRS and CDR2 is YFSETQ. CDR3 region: CASSLRKHF. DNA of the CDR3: TGCGCCAGCAGCCTAAGAAAGCATTTT.

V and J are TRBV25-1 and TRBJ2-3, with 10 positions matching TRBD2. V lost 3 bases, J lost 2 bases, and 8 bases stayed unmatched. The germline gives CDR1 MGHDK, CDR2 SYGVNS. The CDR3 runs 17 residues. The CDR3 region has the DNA TGTGCCAGCAGTGATTTCAGCCTAGCGGGAGCCACAGATACGCAGTATTTT. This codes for CASSDFSLAGATDTQYF.

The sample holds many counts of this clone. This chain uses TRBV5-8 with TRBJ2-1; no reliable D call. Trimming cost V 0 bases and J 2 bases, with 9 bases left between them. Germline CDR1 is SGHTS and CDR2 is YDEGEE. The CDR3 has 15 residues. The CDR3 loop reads CASSLGPGTYNEQFF. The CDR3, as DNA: TGTGCCAGCAGCTTGGGTCCTGGTACCTACAATGAGCAGTTCTTC.

The CDR3 coding sequence is TGTGCCAGCAGCTTTTCGGACAGGGACCAGCGGGAGGAGGGCTCCTACAATGAGCAGTTCTTC. This gives the protein CASSFSDRDQREEGSYNEQFF. The chain employs TRBV12-1 and TRBJ2-1; TRBD2 is the table's D call and was not checked against the DNA. TRBV12-1 constitutes a pseudogene. This CDR3 is built from 21 residues.

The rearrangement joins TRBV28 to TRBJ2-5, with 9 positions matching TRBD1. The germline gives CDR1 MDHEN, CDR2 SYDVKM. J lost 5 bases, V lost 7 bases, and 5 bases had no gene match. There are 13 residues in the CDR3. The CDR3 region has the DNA TGTGCCAGCACCACAGGGGGCGGGGAGACCCAGTACTTC. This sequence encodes CASTTGGGETQYF.

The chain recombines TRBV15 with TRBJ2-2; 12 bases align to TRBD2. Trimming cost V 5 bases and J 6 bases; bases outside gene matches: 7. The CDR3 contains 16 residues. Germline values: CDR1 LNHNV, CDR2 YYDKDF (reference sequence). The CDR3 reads CATSGRLAGAPGELFF. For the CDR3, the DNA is TGTGCCACCAGCGGAAGACTAGCGGGAGCCCCCGGGGAGCTGTTTTTT.

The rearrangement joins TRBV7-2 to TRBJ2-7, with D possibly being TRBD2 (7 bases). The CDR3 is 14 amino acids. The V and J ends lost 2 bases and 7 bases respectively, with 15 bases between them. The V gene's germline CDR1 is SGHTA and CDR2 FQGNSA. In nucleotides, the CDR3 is TGTGCCAGCAGCTTAAGGGGGGGAGGTAAAGAGCAGTACTTC. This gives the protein CASSLRGGGKEQYF. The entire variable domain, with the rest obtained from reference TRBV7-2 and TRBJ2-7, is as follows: GAGVSQSPSNKVTEKGKDVELRCDPISGHTALYWYRQSLGQGLEFLIYFQGNSAPDKSGLPSDRFSAERTGGSVSTLTIQRTQQEDSAVYLCASSLRGGGKEQYFGPGTRLTVT.

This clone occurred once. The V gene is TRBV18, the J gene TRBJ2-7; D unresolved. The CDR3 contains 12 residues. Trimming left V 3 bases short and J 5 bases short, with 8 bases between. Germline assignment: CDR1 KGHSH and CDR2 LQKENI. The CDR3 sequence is CASSPGSNEQYF. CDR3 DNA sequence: TGTGCCAGCTCACCGGGCTCGAACGAGCAGTACTTC.

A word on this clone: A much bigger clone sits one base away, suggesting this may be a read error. CDR3 residues: CASSLDYSTSYEQYF. The CDR3 nucleotides are TGTGCCAGCAGCTTAGATTATTCTACCTCCTACGAGCAGTACTTC. V usage is TRBV11-2 and J usage is TRBJ2-5; no clear D gene. TRBJ2-7 matches the DNA end more closely, so the J call is doubtful. CDR1 is SGHAT and CDR2 is FQNNGV in the germline V gene. The CDR3 length is 15 residues.

The CDR3 bases are TGTGCCAGCAGCGTAGATCTGGCTAGCGGGACCAATGAGCAGTTCTTC. It translates to CASSVDLASGTNEQFF. The chain carries TRBV9 and TRBJ2-1, with 9 bases identical to TRBD2. Losses at the gene ends were 0 bases for V and 6 bases for J; bases not matched to a gene: 7. CDR3 length: 16 residues. Per germline, CDR1 SGDLS and CDR2 YYNGEE.

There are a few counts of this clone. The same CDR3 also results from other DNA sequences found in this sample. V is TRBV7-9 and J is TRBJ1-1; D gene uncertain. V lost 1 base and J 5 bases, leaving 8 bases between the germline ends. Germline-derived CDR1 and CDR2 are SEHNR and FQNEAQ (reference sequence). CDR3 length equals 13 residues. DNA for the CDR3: TGTGCCAGCAGCTTAGAGGGTGGGACTGAAGCTTTCTTT. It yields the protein CASSLEGGTEAFF.

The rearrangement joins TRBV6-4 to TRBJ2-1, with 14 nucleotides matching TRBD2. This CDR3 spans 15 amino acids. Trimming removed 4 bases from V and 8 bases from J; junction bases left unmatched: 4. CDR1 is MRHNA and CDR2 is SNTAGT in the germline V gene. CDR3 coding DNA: TGTGCCAGCAGTGTAGGGACTAGCGGGAGTTATGAGCAGTTCTTC. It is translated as CASSVGTSGSYEQFF.

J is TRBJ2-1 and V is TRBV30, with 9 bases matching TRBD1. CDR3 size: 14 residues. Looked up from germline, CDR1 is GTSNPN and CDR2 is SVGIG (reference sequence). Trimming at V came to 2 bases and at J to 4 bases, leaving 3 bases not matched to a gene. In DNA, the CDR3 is TGTGCCTGGAGTCGGGACAGGGTATACAATGAGCAGTTCTTC. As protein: CAWSRDRVYNEQFF.

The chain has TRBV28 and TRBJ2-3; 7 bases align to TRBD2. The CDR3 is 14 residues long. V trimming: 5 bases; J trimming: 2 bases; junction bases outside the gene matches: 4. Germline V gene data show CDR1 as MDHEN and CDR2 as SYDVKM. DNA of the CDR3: TGTGCCAGCAGTCGCGGGAGCCTCACAGATACGCAGTATTTT. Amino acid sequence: CASSRGSLTDTQYF.

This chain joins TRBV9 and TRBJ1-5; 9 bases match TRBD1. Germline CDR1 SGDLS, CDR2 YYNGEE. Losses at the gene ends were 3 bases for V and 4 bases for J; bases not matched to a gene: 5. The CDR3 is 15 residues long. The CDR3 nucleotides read TGTGCCAGCAGCGAGAGGGGACAGGGTAATCAGCCCCAGCATTTT. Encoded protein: CASSERGQGNQPQHF.

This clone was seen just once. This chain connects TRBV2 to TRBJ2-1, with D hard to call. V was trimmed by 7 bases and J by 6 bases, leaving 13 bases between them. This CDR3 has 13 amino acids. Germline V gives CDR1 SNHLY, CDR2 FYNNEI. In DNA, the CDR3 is TGTGCCAGCAAGACCGGACCATTCAATGAGCAGTTCTTC. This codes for CASKTGPFNEQFF.